This TCR beta chain stems from a study of CD8 T cells in Susac syndrome. Negative isolation was used for CD8+ and CD4+ T cells, and FACS enrichment was applied to TEMRA cells. Random hexamers served to reverse transcribe roughly 0.45 to 1 ug RNA. Amplification of TCR beta CDR3 spanned 54 Vbeta and 13 Jbeta via immunoSEQ multiplex PCR. MiXCR, run by TCRdb on the immunoSEQ multiplex PCR reads, gives a single entry per CDR3 protein. This table holds 250,000 to 350,000 distinct CDR3 sequences, under 95% found once. Trimming removed 0 bases at V and 4 bases at J, with 12 bases between. CDR3 length: 15 residues. Germline values: CDR1 SGHAT, CDR2 FQNNGV.

The origin of this receptor is a human donor with multiple sclerosis. Sequencing used CD4+ T cells from PBMCs. The rearrangement links TRBV11-2 to TRBJ2-5, with unresolved D. The CDR3 DNA is TGTGCCAGCAGCTTAGATCTGCCTAGTGGAGAGACCCAGTACTTC. It yields the protein CASSLDLPSGETQYF.